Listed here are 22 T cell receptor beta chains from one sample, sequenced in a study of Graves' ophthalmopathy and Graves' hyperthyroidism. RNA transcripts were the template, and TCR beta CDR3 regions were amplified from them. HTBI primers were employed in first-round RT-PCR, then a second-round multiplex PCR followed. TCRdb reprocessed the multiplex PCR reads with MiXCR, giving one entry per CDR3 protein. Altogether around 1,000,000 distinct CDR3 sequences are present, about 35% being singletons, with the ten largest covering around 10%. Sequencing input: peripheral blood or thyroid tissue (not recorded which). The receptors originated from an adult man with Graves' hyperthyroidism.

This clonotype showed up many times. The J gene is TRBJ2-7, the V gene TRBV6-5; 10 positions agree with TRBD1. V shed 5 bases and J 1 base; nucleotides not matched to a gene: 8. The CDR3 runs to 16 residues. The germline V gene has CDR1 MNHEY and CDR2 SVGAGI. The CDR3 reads CASSPTGTGASYEQYF. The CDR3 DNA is TGTGCCAGCAGTCCGACCGGGACAGGGGCTTCCTACGAGCAGTACTTC.

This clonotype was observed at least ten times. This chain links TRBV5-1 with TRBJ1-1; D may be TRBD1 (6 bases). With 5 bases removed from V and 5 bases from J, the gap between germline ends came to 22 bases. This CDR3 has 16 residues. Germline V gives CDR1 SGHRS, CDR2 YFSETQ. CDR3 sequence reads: CASRGSGGATFTEAFF. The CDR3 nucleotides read TGCGCCAGCAGAGGGTCCGGGGGCGCGACATTTACTGAAGCTTTCTTT.

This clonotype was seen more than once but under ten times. The CDR3 DNA follows: TGTGCCAGCAGTGATGCCGCGGCGGTCGGGGACGAGCAGTACTTC. Its protein product is CASSDAAAVGDEQYF. This chain joins TRBV2 and TRBJ2-7; D possibly corresponds to TRBD2 (5 bases). Trimming shortened V by 3 bases and J by 5 bases, and 17 bases separated the two germline ends. The CDR3 is made up of 15 amino acids. Germline V gives CDR1 SNHLY, CDR2 FYNNEI.

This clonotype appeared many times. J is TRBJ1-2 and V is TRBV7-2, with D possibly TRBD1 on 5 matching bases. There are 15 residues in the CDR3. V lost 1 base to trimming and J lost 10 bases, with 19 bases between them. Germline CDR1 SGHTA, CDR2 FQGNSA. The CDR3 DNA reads TGTGCCAGCAGCTTAGTGTCGGGGAACGAAGGGGACTACACCTTC. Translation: CASSLVSGNEGDYTF.

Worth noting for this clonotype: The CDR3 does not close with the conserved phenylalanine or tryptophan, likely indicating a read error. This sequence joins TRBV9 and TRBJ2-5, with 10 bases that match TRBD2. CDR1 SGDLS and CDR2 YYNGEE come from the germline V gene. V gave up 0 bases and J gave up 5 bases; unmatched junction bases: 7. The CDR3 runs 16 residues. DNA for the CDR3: TGTGCCAGCAGCGTAGTCCCAGCGGGAGGGGGGGAGACCCAGTACCTC. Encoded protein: CASSVVPAGGGETQYL.

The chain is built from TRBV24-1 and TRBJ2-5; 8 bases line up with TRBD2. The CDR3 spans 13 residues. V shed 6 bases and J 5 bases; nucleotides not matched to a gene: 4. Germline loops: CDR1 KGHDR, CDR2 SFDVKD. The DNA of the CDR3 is TGTGCCACCAGTCGGGGGGGGTGGGAGACCCAGTACTTC. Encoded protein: CATSRGGWETQYF.

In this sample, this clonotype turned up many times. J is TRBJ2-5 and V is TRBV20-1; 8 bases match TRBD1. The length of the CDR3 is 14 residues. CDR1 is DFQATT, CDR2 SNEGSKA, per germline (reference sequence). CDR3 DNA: TGCAGCCTAGCTACAGGACAGGGTGGAGAGACCCAGTACTTC. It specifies CSLATGQGGETQYF.

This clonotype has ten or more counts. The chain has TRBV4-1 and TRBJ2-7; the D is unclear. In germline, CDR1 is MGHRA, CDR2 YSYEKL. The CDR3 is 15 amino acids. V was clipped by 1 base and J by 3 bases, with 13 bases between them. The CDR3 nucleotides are TGCGCCAGCAGCCAAGTAAGCCTCTCGGACTACGAGCAGTACTTC. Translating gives CASSQVSLSDYEQYF.

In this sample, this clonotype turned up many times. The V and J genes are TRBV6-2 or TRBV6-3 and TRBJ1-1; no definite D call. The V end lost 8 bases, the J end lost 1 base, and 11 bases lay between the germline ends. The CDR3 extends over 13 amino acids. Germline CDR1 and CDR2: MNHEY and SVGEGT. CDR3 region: CASGQNRNTEAFF. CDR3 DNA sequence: TGTGCCAGCGGGCAGAATAGGAACACTGAAGCTTTCTTT.

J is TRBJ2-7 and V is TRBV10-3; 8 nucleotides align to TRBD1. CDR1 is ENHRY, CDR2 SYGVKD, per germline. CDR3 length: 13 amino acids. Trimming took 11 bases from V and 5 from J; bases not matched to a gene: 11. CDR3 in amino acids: CAGSPDRGNEQYF. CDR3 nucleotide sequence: TGTGCCGGCAGCCCCGACAGGGGCAACGAGCAGTACTTC.

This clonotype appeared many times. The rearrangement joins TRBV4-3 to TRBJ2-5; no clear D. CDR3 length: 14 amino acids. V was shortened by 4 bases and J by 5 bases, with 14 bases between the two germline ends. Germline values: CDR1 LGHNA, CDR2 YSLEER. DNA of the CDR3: TGCGCCAGCAGCCCGCAGGAACCGGGCGAGACCCAGTACTTC. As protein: CASSPQEPGETQYF.

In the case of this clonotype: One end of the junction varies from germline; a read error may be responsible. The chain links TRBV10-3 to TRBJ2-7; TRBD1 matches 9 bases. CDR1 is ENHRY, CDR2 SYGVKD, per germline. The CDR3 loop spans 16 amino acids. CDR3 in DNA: TGTGCCAGCAGTTCCGGGGACAGGGACAAGACCTACGAGCAGTACTTC. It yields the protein CASSSGDRDKTYEQYF.

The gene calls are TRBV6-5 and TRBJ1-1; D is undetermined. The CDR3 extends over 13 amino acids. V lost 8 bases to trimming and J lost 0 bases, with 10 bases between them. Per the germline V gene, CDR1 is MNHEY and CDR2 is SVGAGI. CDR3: CASCQNVNTEAFF. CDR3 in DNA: TGTGCCAGCTGTCAGAATGTGAACACTGAAGCTTTCTTT.

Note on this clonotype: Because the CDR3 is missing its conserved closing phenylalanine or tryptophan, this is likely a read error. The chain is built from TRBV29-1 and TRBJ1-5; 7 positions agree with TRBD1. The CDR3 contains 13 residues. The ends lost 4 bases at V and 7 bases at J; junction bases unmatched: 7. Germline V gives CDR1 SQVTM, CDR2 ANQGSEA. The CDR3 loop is CSVAQGITQPQHS. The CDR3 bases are TGCAGCGTTGCACAGGGGATCACACAGCCCCAGCATTCT.

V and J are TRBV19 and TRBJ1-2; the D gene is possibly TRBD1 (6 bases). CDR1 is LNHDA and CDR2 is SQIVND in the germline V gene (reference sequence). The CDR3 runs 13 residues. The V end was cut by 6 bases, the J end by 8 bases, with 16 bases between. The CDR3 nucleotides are TGTGCCAGTAGCATAAACAGGGCTCTCGGCTACACCTTC. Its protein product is CASSINRALGYTF.

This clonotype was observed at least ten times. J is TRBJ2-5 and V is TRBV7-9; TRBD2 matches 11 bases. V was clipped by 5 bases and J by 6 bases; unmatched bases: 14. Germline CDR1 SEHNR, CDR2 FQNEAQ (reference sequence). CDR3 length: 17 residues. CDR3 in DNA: TGTGCCAGCAGCGGGCCGGCTAGCGGGGGGCGACGAAAGACCCAGTACTTC. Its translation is CASSGPASGGRRKTQYF.

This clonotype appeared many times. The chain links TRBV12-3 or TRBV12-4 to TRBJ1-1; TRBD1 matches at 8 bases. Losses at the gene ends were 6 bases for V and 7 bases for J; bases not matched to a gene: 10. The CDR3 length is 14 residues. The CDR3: CASSPGQAPDEAFF. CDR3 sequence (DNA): TGTGCCAGCAGCCCGGGACAGGCGCCCGATGAAGCTTTCTTT.

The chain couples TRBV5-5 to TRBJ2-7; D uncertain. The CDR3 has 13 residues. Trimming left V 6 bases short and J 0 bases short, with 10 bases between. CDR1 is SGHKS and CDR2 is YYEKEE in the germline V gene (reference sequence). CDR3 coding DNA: TGTGCCAGCAATGATCGGTACTCCTACGAGCAGTACTTC. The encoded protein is CASNDRYSYEQYF.

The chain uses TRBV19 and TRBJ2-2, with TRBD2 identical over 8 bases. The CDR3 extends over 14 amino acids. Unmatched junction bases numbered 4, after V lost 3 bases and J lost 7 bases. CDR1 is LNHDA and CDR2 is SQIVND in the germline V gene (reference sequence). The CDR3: CASSIGRGDGELFF. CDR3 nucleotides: TGTGCCAGTAGTATCGGGAGGGGAGACGGGGAGCTGTTTTTT.

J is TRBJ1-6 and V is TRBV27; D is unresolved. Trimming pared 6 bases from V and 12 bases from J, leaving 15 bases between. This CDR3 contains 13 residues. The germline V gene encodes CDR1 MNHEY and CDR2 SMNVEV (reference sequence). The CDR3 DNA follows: TGTGCCAGCAGCCTCAATCCCAGGTTACCCCTCCACTTT. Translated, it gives CASSLNPRLPLHF.

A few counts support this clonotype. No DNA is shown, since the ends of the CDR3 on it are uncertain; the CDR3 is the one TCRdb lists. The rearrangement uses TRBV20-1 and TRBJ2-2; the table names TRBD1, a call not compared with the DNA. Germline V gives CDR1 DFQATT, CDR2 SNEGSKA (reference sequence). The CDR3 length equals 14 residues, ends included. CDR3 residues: CTPTGQGTPGSCFF.

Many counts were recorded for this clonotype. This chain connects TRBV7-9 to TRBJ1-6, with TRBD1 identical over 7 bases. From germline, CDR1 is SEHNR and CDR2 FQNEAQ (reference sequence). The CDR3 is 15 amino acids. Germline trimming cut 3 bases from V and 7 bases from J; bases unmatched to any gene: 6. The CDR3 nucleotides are TGTGCCAGCAGCTTCCGGACAGGACAGAATTCACCCCTCCACTTT. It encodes CASSFRTGQNSPLHF. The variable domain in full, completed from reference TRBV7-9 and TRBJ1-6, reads DTGVSQNPRHKITKRGQNVTFRCDPISEHNRLYWYRQTLGQGPEFLTYFQNEAQLEKSRLLSDRFSAERPKGSFSTLEIQRTEQGDSAMYLCASSFRTGQNSPLHFGNGTRLTVT.